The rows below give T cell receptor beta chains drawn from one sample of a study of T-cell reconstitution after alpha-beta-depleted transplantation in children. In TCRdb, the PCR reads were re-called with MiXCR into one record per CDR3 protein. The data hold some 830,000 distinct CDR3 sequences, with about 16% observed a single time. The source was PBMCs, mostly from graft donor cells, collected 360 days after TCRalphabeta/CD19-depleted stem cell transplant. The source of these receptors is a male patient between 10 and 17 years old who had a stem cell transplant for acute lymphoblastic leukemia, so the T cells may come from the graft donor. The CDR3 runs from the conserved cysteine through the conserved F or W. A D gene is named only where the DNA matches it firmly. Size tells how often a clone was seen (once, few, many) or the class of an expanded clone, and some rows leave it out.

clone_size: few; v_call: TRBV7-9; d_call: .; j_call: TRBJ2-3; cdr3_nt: TGTGCCAGCAGATCACAATTAACTAGCACAGATACGCAGTATTTT; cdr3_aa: CASRSQLTSTDTQYF
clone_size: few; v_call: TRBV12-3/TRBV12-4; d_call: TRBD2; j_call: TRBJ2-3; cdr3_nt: TGTGCCAGCAGAGAGGGAGGGACCGTCACAGATACGCAGTATTTT; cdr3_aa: CASREGGTVTDTQYF
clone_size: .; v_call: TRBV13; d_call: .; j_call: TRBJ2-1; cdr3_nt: TGTGCCAGCAGCTTGCGGGGCCCGAATGAGCAGTTCTTC; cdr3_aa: CASSLRGPNEQFF
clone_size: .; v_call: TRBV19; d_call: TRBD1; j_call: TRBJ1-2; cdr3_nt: TGTGCCAGTGTTTCGGGACAGGGAGACTATGGCTACACCTTC; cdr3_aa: CASVSGQGDYGYTF
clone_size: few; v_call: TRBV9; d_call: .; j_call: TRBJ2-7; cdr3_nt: TGTGCCAGCAGCGTAGGAGGGAGGGAGCAGTACTTC; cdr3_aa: CASSVGGREQYF
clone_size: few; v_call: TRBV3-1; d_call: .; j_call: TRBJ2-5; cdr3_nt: TGTGCCAGCCGGCCAAGGCCGTTTGGGACCCAGTACTTC; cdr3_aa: CASRPRPFGTQYF
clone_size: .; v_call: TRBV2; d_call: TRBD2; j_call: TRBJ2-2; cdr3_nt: TGTGCCAGCAGGGGCAGCGGGAGCGTCACCGGGGAGCTGTTTTTT; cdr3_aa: CASRGSGSVTGELFF
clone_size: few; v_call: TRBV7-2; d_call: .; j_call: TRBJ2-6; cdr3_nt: TGTGCCAGCAGTTCCCAACCAGCGATCTCTGGGGCCAACGTCCTGACTTTC; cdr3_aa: CASSSQPAISGANVLTF
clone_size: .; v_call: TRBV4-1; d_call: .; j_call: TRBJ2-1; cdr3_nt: TGCGCCAGCAGCCTCCAGGGGGGGAAGAAGTTCTTC; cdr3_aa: CASSLQGGKKFF
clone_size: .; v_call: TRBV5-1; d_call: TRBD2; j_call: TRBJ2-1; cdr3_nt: TGCGCCAGCAGCTTGCCCATAGCGGGACCCTACAATGAGCAGTTCTTC; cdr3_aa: CASSLPIAGPYNEQFF
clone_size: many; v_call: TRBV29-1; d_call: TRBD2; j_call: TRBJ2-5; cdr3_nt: TGCAGCGTTCGGGGGGAGGGTCGGTCCCAGTACTTC; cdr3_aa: CSVRGEGRSQYF
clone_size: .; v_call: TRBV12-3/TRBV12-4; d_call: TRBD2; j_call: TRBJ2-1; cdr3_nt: TGTGCCAGCAGTTTCGCGGGAGTCGATGAGCAGTTCTTC; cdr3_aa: CASSFAGVDEQFF
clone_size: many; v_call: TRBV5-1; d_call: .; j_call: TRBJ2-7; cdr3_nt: TGCGCCAGCAGCTTGTGGTCAGGCTCCTACGAGCAGTACTTC; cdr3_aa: CASSLWSGSYEQYF
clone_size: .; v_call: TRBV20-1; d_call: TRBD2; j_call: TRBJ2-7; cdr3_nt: TGCAGTGCTAGACCGTTTCTCCCCCTGAGCGGGAGGCACCCCTACGAGCAGTACTTC; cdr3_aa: CSARPFLPLSGRHPYEQYF
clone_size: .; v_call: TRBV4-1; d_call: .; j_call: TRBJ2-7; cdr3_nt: TGCGCCAGCAGCCAAGCCCCCGTTCCGACCTACGAGCAGTACTTC; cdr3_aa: CASSQAPVPTYEQYF
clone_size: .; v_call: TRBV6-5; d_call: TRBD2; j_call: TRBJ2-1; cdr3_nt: TGTGCCAGCAGTTACGTGGCACTAGCGGTAACCAATGAGCAGTTCTTC; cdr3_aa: CASSYVALAVTNEQFF
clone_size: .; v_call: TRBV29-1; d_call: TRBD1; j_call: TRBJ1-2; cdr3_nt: TGCAGCGTTGAAGGGGGACAGAGCTTCTATGGCTACACCTTC; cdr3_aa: CSVEGGQSFYGYTF
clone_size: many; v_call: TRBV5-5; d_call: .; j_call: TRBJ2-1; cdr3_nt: TGTGCCAGCAGCTCCCGCGGGGACAGCTTCAATGAGCAGTTCTTC; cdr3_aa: CASSSRGDSFNEQFF
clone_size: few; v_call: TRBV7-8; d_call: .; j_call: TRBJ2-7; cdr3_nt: TGTGCCAGCAGCCCCCTGGGGGGCTGGGAATACGAGCAGTACTTC; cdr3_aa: CASSPLGGWEYEQYF
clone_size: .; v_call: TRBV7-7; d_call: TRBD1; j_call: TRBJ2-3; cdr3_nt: TGTGCCAGCAGCTTAGCAGGGGGCAGCGCAGATACGCAGTATTTT; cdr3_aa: CASSLAGGSADTQYF
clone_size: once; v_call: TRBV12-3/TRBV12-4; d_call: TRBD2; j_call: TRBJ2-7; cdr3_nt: TGTGCCAGCACCATTTTGGGGAGGGAAATTTCCTACGAGCAGTACTTC; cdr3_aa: CASTILGREISYEQYF
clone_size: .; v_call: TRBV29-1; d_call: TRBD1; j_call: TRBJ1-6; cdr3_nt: TGCAGCGTTTTACAGGGGTGGAATTCACCCCTCCACTTT; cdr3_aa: CSVLQGWNSPLHF
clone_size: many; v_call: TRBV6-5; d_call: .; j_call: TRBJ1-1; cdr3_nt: TGTGCCAGCAGTTACTTGGGACGTAAAATGGCTTTCTTT; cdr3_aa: CASSYLGRKMAFF
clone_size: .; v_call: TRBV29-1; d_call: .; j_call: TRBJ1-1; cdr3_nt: TGCAGCGTTGTCGGGGTCACTGAAGCTTTCTTT; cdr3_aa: CSVVGVTEAFF
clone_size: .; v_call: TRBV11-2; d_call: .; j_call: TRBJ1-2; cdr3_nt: TGTGCCAGCAGCCAGGACGGAAAGGGCTATGGCTACACCTTC; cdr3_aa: CASSQDGKGYGYTF
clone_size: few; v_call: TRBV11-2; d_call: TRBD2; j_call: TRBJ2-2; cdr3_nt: TGTGCCAGCAGTCAAGAGATGTCGGGACTAGCGGCCCTTAAAGGGGAGCTGTTTTTT; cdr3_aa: CASSQEMSGLAALKGELFF